A single sample gave rise to the 10 T cell receptor beta chains below, sequenced in a study of blood T cells in healthy people across ages. Next came a second PCR, run for 7 to 11 cycles, which used a sample-barcoded 5' primer along with a J-beta primer mix. TCRdb passed the 5' RACE reads through MiXCR, listing each CDR3 protein once. The sample comprises about 730,000 distinct CDR3 sequences, approximately 39% of which are singletons, and roughly 20% rests with the top ten. Sequenced material: blood. All receptors derive from a woman aged 55-69 years in good health.

This clonotype showed up many times. J is TRBJ2-5 and V is TRBV29-1; D ambiguous. The CDR3 extends over 8 amino acids. V was trimmed by 6 bases and J by 13 bases, leaving 9 bases between them. CDR1 and CDR2 (germline): SQVTM, ANQGSEA. The CDR3 nucleotides are TGCAGCGTCCCAACGGGGTACTTC. It codes for CSVPTGYF.

This clonotype was seen a few times. A read error may be the cause here, since a much bigger clone is one base away. This chain links TRBV20-1 with TRBJ2-1; 10 nucleotides agree with TRBD2. The CDR3 spans 14 residues. V dropped 7 bases and J dropped 6; count of bases not matched to a gene: 9. In germline, CDR1 is DFQATT, CDR2 SNEGSKA (reference sequence). The CDR3 DNA reads as TGCAGTGACGCTAGCGGGAGAACGGGCAATGAGCAGTTCTTC. Its translation: CSDASGRTGNEQFF.

V usage is TRBV5-4 and J usage is TRBJ2-3; either TRBD1 or TRBD2 may supply D (7 bases each). V lost 0 bases to trimming and J lost 5 bases, with 13 bases between them. Germline lookup yields CDR1 SGHNT and CDR2 YYREEE (reference sequence). The CDR3 is 15 residues long. As DNA, the CDR3 is TGTGCCAGCAGCTTGGACGCCAGGGGGGGAGATACGCAGTATTTT. Residues: CASSLDARGGDTQYF.

The gene calls are TRBV3-1 and TRBJ2-1; D tentatively reads TRBD1 or TRBD2 (6 bases each). The CDR3 contains 16 residues. Trimming removed 0 bases from V and 5 bases from J, with 14 bases in between. Germline V CDR1 and CDR2: LGHDT, YNNKEL (reference sequence). In DNA form, the CDR3 reads TGTGCCAGCAGCCAAGATTTCGGGGGCGCAAACAATGAGCAGTTCTTC. Translated, it gives CASSQDFGGANNEQFF.

This chain links TRBV4-3 with TRBJ1-6; no firm D call. From germline, CDR1 is LGHNA and CDR2 YSLEER. The CDR3 covers 15 residues. Trimming pared 0 bases from V and 4 bases from J, leaving 7 bases between. CDR3 coding DNA: TGCGCCAGCAGCCAAGATCGGCAGTATAATTCACCCCTCCACTTT. Protein sequence: CASSQDRQYNSPLHF.

The rearrangement links TRBV29-1 to TRBJ1-1; D is perhaps TRBD1 (5 bases). The CDR3 sequence is 14 residues long. Trimming removed 4 bases at V and 6 bases at J, with 18 bases between. CDR1 and CDR2 from the germline V gene are SQVTM and ANQGSEA. As DNA, the CDR3 is TGCAGCGTTGCCGGATCTTCAGGGTTTGCTGAAGCTTTCTTT. Its translation: CSVAGSSGFAEAFF.

The chain recombines TRBV5-1 with TRBJ1-1; 8 bases align to TRBD1. CDR1 is SGHRS and CDR2 is YFSETQ in the germline V gene. CDR3 size: 13 residues. Trimming removed 0 bases from V and 11 bases from J; junction bases left unmatched: 6. The CDR3 region is CASSLDQDRDAFF. CDR3 nucleotide sequence: TGCGCCAGCAGCTTGGACCAGGACAGGGACGCTTTCTTT.

The CDR3 DNA is TGTGCCAGCAGCTTAGCCCGGGCCACAACCTACGAGCAGTTCTTC. This encodes CASSLARATTYEQFF. The V call is TRBV7-8, the J call TRBJ2-1; unclear D gene. Per the germline V gene, CDR1 is SGHVS and CDR2 is FQNEAQ. The CDR3 extends over 15 amino acids. Between the trimmed V and J ends, which lost 0 bases and 10 bases, there was a span of 16 bases. Drawing the rest from reference TRBV7-8 and TRBJ2-1, the complete variable domain is GAGVSQSPRYKVAKRGQDVALRCDPISGHVSLFWYQQALGQGPEFLTYFQNEAQLDKSGLPSDRFFAERPEGSVSTLKIQRTQQEDSAVYLCASSLARATTYEQFFGPGTRLTVL.

This clonotype showed up just a few times. V gene TRBV11-2 combines with J gene TRBJ2-7; possible D gene TRBD1, 6 bases. The DNA end is a closer match to TRBJ2-5, so the J assignment may be wrong. Germline V CDR1 and CDR2: SGHAT, FQNNGV. This CDR3 region has 16 residues. The CDR3 region has the DNA TGTGCCAGCAGCTCCCCAAAACAGGGTATCGGGGAGACCCAGTACTTC. Protein product: CASSSPKQGIGETQYF.

The chain carries TRBV12-3 or TRBV12-4 and TRBJ2-7, with D hard to call. TRBJ2-5 matches the DNA end more closely, so the J call is doubtful. The CDR3 covers 13 residues. The CDR3 spells CASRLGSQETQYF. The CDR3 bases are TGTGCCAGCAGGCTAGGTAGCCAAGAGACCCAGTACTTC.